A single sample is the source of the 25 T cell receptor beta chains below, sequenced in a study of blood T cell repertoires in COVID-19. Generated by immunoSEQ multiplex PCR, the TCRdb table keeps only in-frame clones and is missing some. The table lists approximately 360,000 clones, about 90% of them singletons. Sequencing used PBMCs or T cells enriched from blood (not recorded which). These receptors were taken from a man between 35 and 55 years old in a cohort exposed to, infected with or recovered from COVID-19 (not recorded which).

The J gene is TRBJ2-2, the V gene TRBV10-3; 7 nucleotides align to TRBD2. Germline trimming cut 4 bases from V and 6 bases from J; bases unmatched to any gene: 5. The germline CDR1 and CDR2 sequences are ENHRY and SYGVKD. CDR3 length: 14 residues. The CDR3 DNA is TGTGCCATCAGTGGAAACGCGGGAGCCGGGGAGCTGTTTTTT. This translates into CAISGNAGAGELFF.

The chain links TRBV19 to TRBJ1-6; TRBD1 is a possible D gene (5 bases). Between the trimmed V and J ends, which lost 1 base and 10 bases, there was a span of 11 bases. CDR3 length: 14 residues. The germline V gene encodes CDR1 LNHDA and CDR2 SQIVND (reference sequence). The CDR3 is CASSIVQAGSPLHF. The CDR3 coding sequence is TGTGCCAGTAGTATAGTACAGGCTGGCTCACCCCTCCACTTT.

This clone was counted a few times. V usage is TRBV27 and J usage is TRBJ2-7; tentative D call: TRBD1 (6 bases). CDR3 size: 14 residues. CDR1 and CDR2 from the germline V gene are MNHEY and SMNVEV (reference sequence). Trimming removed 2 bases from V and 5 bases from J, with 13 bases in between. CDR3 sequence (DNA): TGTGCCAGCAGTTTAGGTAACAGGGTGGACGAGCAGTACTTC. Protein: CASSLGNRVDEQYF.

V and J are TRBV6-4 and TRBJ2-3, with TRBD2 matching 8 bases. The germline gives CDR1 MRHNA, CDR2 SNTAGT. This CDR3 has 15 amino acids. The junction had 4 bases not matched to a gene; V was cut back by 5 bases and J by 0 bases. CDR3 sequence reads: CASSSGGRSTDTQYF. Written as DNA, the CDR3 is TGTGCCAGCAGTTCGGGCGGGAGGAGCACAGATACGCAGTATTTT.

This chain links TRBV9 with TRBJ2-1; D might be TRBD2 (7 bases). The CDR3 is 17 amino acids. With 0 bases removed from V and 8 bases from J, the gap between germline ends came to 21 bases. Germline loops: CDR1 SGDLS, CDR2 YYNGEE. Here the CDR3 reads CASSVGGRGAGEHEQFF. The CDR3, as DNA: TGTGCCAGCAGCGTAGGAGGAAGGGGGGCGGGAGAACATGAGCAGTTCTTC.

This sequence joins TRBV5-8 and TRBJ2-1; D unclear. V dropped 4 bases and J dropped 9 bases, with 11 bases sitting between them. The germline V gene has CDR1 SGHTS and CDR2 YDEGEE. This CDR3 spans 12 amino acids. This chain's CDR3 is CASSQSVGEQFF. The CDR3 coding sequence is TGTGCCAGCAGCCAGAGCGTCGGTGAGCAGTTCTTC.

This clone has just one count. This sequence joins TRBV18 and TRBJ2-1; 7 bases align to TRBD2. The CDR3 length is 17 residues. Germline V lookup: CDR1 KGHSH, CDR2 LQKENI. The ends lost 3 bases at V and 0 bases at J; junction bases unmatched: 8. CDR3 protein: CASSPLSGPSSYNEQFF. The CDR3 region has the DNA TGTGCCAGCTCACCTCTTAGCGGGCCTAGCTCCTACAATGAGCAGTTCTTC.

This clone was observed once. This chain uses TRBV5-1 with TRBJ2-1, with a weak D call TRBD2 (5 bases). Germline values: CDR1 SGHRS, CDR2 YFSETQ. This CDR3 spans 13 amino acids. V was pared by 1 base and J by 8 bases, with 10 bases between. The DNA of the CDR3 is TGCGCCAGCAGCTTGACTAGTCTAGATGAGCAGTTCTTC. Amino acids: CASSLTSLDEQFF.

The chain combines TRBV30 with TRBJ2-5; perhaps TRBD2 as D (6 bases). CDR1 and CDR2 from the germline V gene are GTSNPN and SVGIG (reference sequence). This CDR3 has 14 residues. With 5 bases removed from V and 5 bases from J, the gap between germline ends came to 18 bases. CDR3 nucleotides: TGTGCCTGGGGACCTAGCGCGTATCTGGAGACCCAGTACTTC. Translating it yields CAWGPSAYLETQYF.

The V and J genes are TRBV3-1 (or the pseudogene TRBV3-2) and TRBJ2-1; TRBD2 aligns across 10 bases. Germline V gene lookup returns CDR1 LGHDT and CDR2 YNNKEL (reference sequence). The CDR3 covers 15 residues. V trimming: 0 bases; J trimming: 5 bases; junction bases outside the gene matches: 1. The CDR3, as DNA: TGTGCCAGCAGCCAAGATAGCGGGAGGCACAATGAGCAGTTCTTC. Protein sequence: CASSQDSGRHNEQFF.

The V gene is TRBV2, the J gene TRBJ2-2, with 7 positions matching TRBD1. V dropped 6 bases and J dropped 4; count of bases not matched to a gene: 2. CDR1 and CDR2 (germline): SNHLY, FYNNEI. The CDR3 spans 13 residues. The CDR3 sequence is CASRQGPTGELFF. CDR3 DNA: TGTGCCAGCAGACAGGGGCCCACCGGGGAGCTGTTTTTT.

The V gene is TRBV29-1, the J gene TRBJ1-3; no definite D call. V lost 6 bases, J lost 0 bases, and 9 bases lay in between. CDR3 length: 13 amino acids. The germline V gene has CDR1 SQVTM and CDR2 ANQGSEA. Here the CDR3 reads CSVAKSSGNTIYF. In DNA, the CDR3 is TGCAGCGTCGCCAAGAGCTCTGGAAACACCATATATTTT.

V gene TRBV9 combines with J gene TRBJ2-3, with TRBD1 identical over 8 bases. The germline V gene encodes CDR1 SGDLS and CDR2 YYNGEE. The V and J ends lost 4 bases and 6 bases, in that order; junction bases with no gene match: 22. The CDR3 is made up of 19 amino acids. The CDR3 loop reads CASSSPGGNSRGVWDTQYF. The CDR3 DNA reads TGTGCCAGCAGCTCCCCAGGGGGCAACAGCAGGGGTGTATGGGATACGCAGTATTTT. The entire variable domain, with the rest obtained from reference TRBV9 and TRBJ2-3, is as follows: DSGVTQTPKHLITATGQRVTLRCSPRSGDLSVYWYQQSLDQGLQFLIQYYNGEERAKGNILERFSAQQFPDLHSELNLSSLELGDSALYFCASSSPGGNSRGVWDTQYFGPGTRLTVL.

The chain's CDR3 is CARSTSGQGGCYGYTF. CDR3 nucleotides: TGTGCCAGAAGCACTTCGGGACAGGGAGGTTGCTATGGCTACACCTTC. The chain carries TRBV5-3 and TRBJ1-2; 9 nucleotides align to TRBD1. TRBV5-3 falls under the ORF class, with uncertain function. The CDR3 runs to 16 residues. The V segment lost 4 bases and the J segment 4 bases; nucleotides outside the gene matches: 11.

The genes are TRBV18 and TRBJ2-5, with 7 bases matching TRBD1. The germline CDR1 and CDR2 sequences are KGHSH and LQKENI. The V gene end was trimmed by 3 bases and the J gene end by 2 bases; junction bases not matched to a gene: 6. The CDR3 totals 15 residues. This CDR3 reads CASSPKGAPQETQYF. The CDR3 bases are TGTGCCAGCTCACCCAAGGGGGCCCCACAAGAGACCCAGTACTTC. The full variable domain, in which reference TRBV18 and TRBJ2-5 provide the parts outside the CDR3, is NAGVMQNPRHLVRRRGQEARLRCSPMKGHSHVYWYRQLPEEGLKFMVYLQKENIIDESGMPKERFSAEFPKEGPSILRIQQVVRGDSAAYFCASSPKGAPQETQYFGPGTRLLVL.

The chain links TRBV10-3 to TRBJ2-2; TRBD1 matches 8 bases. The junction had 3 bases not matched to a gene; V was cut back by 0 bases and J by 6 bases. The germline V gene encodes CDR1 ENHRY and CDR2 SYGVKD. The CDR3 loop spans 15 amino acids. The CDR3 loop is CAISESDRDAGELFF. CDR3 in DNA: TGTGCCATCAGTGAGTCGGACAGGGACGCCGGGGAGCTGTTTTTT.

Only one count was recorded for this clone. V and J are TRBV19 and TRBJ1-1; D might be TRBD1 (5 bases). Trimming left V 5 bases short and J 1 base short, with 8 bases between. Looked up from germline, CDR1 is LNHDA and CDR2 is SQIVND (reference sequence). The CDR3 runs to 13 residues. The CDR3 loop is CASSAQGNTEAFF. The CDR3 region has the DNA TGTGCCAGTAGTGCCCAGGGGAACACTGAAGCTTTCTTT.

There are a few counts of this clone. This chain uses TRBV5-5 with TRBJ2-7, with D hard to call. This CDR3 region has 15 residues. CDR1 is SGHKS, CDR2 YYEKEE, per germline (reference sequence). V was shortened by 2 bases and J by 3 bases, with 15 bases between the two germline ends. CDR3 bases: TGTGCCAGCAGCTTTGGTGTGAGTGGTCACTACGAGCAGTACTTC. Residues: CASSFGVSGHYEQYF.

The chain links TRBV18 to TRBJ2-2; 8 nucleotides line up with TRBD2. The CDR3 has 16 residues. Germline CDR1 reads KGHSH; CDR2 reads LQKENI. The junction had 9 bases not matched to a gene; V was cut back by 4 bases and J by 5 bases. CDR3 residues: CASSQSGSKSTGELFF. DNA for the CDR3: TGTGCCAGCTCACAGAGCGGGAGTAAGTCGACCGGGGAGCTGTTTTTT.

The rearrangement uses TRBV7-3 and TRBJ2-3; 11 bases are a match to TRBD2. The CDR3 contains 16 residues. Germline CDR1 reads SGHTA; CDR2 reads FQGTGA. Trimming cost V 5 bases and J 2 bases; bases outside gene matches: 6. CDR3 amino acids: CASSKLAGGNTDTQYF. Here the CDR3 DNA reads TGTGCCAGCAGCAAGCTAGCGGGAGGTAACACAGATACGCAGTATTTT.

This clone was observed once. The chain uses TRBV28 and TRBJ1-2; 7 nucleotides match TRBD1. With V trimmed by 5 bases and J by 6 bases, 9 bases remained unmatched. The germline V gene has CDR1 MDHEN and CDR2 SYDVKM. This CDR3 is 14 amino acids long. CDR3 residues: CASSATGEGDGYTF. The DNA for the CDR3 is TGTGCCAGCAGTGCCACAGGGGAAGGGGATGGCTACACCTTC.

The chain carries TRBV4-2 and TRBJ1-1, with D perhaps matching TRBD1 (6 bases). The CDR3 length is 14 residues. V lost 3 bases and J lost 4, with 12 bases in between. The germline gives CDR1 LGHNA, CDR2 YNFKEQ. Written as DNA, the CDR3 is TGTGCCAGCAGCCATCGGACAGATGGCACTGAAGCTTTCTTT. It specifies CASSHRTDGTEAFF.

This clone was recorded once. This chain uses TRBV19 with TRBJ1-2; 9 bases map to TRBD1. V was pared by 3 bases and J by 7 bases, with 9 bases of the junction left unmatched. In germline, CDR1 is LNHDA, CDR2 SQIVND (reference sequence). There are 15 residues in the CDR3. The CDR3 coding sequence is TGTGCCAGTAGTATCTGGACAGGGGATTCCGGTGGCTACACCTTC. It codes for CASSIWTGDSGGYTF.

The rearrangement uses TRBV6-5 and TRBJ1-1, with 7 bases fitting TRBD1. The CDR3 has 13 amino acids. Trimming at V came to 7 bases and at J to 0 bases, leaving 2 bases not matched to a gene. Germline CDR1 MNHEY, CDR2 SVGAGI. CDR3 nucleotides: TGTGCCAGCAAGGGACAGCTGAACACTGAAGCTTTCTTT. This gives the protein CASKGQLNTEAFF.

The gene calls are TRBV7-6 and TRBJ1-2; TRBD1 aligns across 8 bases. The CDR3 is 13 residues long. V trimming: 5 bases; J trimming: 7 bases; junction bases outside the gene matches: 6. Germline CDR1 and CDR2: SGHVS and FNYEAQ. CDR3 loop: CASSADRVGGYTF. In DNA form, the CDR3 reads TGTGCCAGCAGCGCGGACAGGGTGGGTGGCTACACCTTC.